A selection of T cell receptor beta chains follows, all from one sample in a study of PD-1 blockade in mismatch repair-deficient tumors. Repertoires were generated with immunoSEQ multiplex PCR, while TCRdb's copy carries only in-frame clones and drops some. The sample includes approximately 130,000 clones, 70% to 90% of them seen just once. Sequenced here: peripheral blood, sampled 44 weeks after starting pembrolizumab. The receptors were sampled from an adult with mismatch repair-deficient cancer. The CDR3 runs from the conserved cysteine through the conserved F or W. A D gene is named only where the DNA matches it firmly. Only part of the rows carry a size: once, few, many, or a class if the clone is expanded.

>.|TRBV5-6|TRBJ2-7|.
CASSSPLGVQYF
TGTGCCAGCAGCTCCCCCCTGGGGGTGCAGTACTTC
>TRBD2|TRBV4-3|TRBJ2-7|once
CASSQAGGPAYEQYF
TGCGCCAGCAGCCAAGCGGGGGGTCCTGCCTACGAGCAGTACTTC
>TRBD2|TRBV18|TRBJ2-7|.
CASSPGLAGVQGPYEQYF
TGTGCCAGCTCACCAGGACTAGCGGGAGTTCAGGGACCATACGAGCAGTACTTC
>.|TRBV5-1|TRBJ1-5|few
CASSLGTPNQPQHF
TGCGCCAGCAGCTTGGGGACACCAAATCAGCCCCAGCATTTT
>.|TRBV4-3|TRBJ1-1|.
CASSQVYREPGEAFF
TGCGCCAGCAGCCAAGTATACAGGGAACCGGGGGAAGCTTTCTTT
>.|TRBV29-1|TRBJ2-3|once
CSETRRTDTQYF
TGCAGCGAAACCCGACGCACAGATACGCAGTATTTT
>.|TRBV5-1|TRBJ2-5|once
CASSVDQETQYF
TGCGCCAGCAGCGTTGACCAAGAGACCCAGTACTTC
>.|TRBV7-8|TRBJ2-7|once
CASSLGGLGYEQYF
TGTGCCAGCAGCTTAGGTGGTTTGGGATACGAGCAGTACTTC
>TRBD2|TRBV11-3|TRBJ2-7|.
CASSLSGGNYEQYF
TGTGCCAGCAGCTTGTCGGGAGGAAACTACGAGCAGTACTTC
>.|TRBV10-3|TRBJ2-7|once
CAISESVGASYEQYF
TGTGCCATCAGTGAGTCAGTGGGGGCGAGTTACGAGCAGTACTTC
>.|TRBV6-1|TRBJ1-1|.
CASSQLFF
TGTGCCAGCAGTCAGTTATTCTTT
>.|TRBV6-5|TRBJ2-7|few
CASSQTGLEQYF
TGTGCCAGCAGCCAAACAGGGCTCGAGCAGTACTTC
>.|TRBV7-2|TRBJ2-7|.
CASSARGGWPLPYEQYF
TGTGCCAGCAGCGCGAGAGGTGGCTGGCCCCTGCCCTACGAGCAGTACTTC
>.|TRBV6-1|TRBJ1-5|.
CASSAAYDRLNQPQHF
TGTGCCAGCAGTGCGGCTTATGACAGACTTAATCAGCCCCAGCATTTT
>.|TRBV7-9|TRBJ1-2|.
CASSLLSGSNYGYTF
TGTGCCAGCAGCTTACTCAGTGGTTCTAACTATGGCTACACCTTC
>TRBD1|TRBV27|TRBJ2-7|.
CASSLINRGEQYF
TGTGCCAGCAGCCTCATCAACAGGGGCGAGCAGTACTTC
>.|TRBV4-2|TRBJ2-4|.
CASSQDSRLRDAKNIQYF
TGTGCCAGCAGCCAAGATTCCCGCCTTCGGGACGCCAAAAACATTCAGTACTTC
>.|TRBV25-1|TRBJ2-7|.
CASSEGIPYEQYF
TGTGCCAGCAGTGAAGGGATTCCCTACGAGCAGTACTTC
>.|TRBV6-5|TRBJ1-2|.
CASREPGTYGYTF
TGTGCCAGCAGAGAACCAGGAACCTATGGCTACACCTTC
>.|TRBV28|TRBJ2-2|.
CASSPDMGVLTGELFF
TGTGCCAGCAGCCCGGATATGGGGGTTCTTACCGGGGAGCTGTTTTTT
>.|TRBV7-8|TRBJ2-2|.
CASSSRRGTGELFF
TGTGCCAGCAGCTCGCGCCGGGGCACCGGGGAGCTGTTTTTT
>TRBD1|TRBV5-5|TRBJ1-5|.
CASSRGQGTQPQHF
TGTGCCAGCAGCCGTGGACAGGGCACTCAGCCCCAGCATTTT
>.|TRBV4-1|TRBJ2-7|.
CASSQVQGPTQYF
TGCGCCAGCAGCCAAGTGCAGGGACCTACTCAGTACTTC
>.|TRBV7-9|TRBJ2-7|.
CASSRRTESIKQYF
TGTGCCAGCAGCCGGCGGACAGAATCTATAAAGCAGTACTTC
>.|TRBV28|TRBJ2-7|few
CASSLEAGEQYF
TGTGCCAGCAGTTTAGAAGCAGGCGAGCAGTACTTC
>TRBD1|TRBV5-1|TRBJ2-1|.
CASSLVGFRTGYNEQFF
TGCGCCAGCAGCTTGGTAGGTTTTAGGACAGGGTACAATGAGCAGTTCTTC
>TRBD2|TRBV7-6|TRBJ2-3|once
CASSLASGRSDTQYF
TGTGCCAGCAGCTTAGCTAGCGGGAGGTCAGATACGCAGTATTTT
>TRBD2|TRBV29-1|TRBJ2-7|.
CSVGTPSGRPYEQYF
TGCAGCGTTGGTACGCCTAGCGGGAGACCCTACGAGCAGTACTTC
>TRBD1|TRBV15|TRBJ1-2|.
CATSRDLGRGGPTGGDYGYTF
TGTGCCACCAGCAGAGATCTAGGGAGAGGGGGCCCGACAGGGGGTGACTATGGCTACACCTTC
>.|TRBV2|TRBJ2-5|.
CASRAGHQETQYF
TGTGCCAGCAGGGCGGGACACCAAGAGACCCAGTACTTC